These T cell receptor beta chains were read from a single sample in a study of blood T cell repertoires in COVID-19. Here immunoSEQ multiplex PCR was the method, and the copy in TCRdb shows in-frame clones only, minus some. Of approximately 150,000 clones in the sample, approximately 88% were seen once. Material: peripheral blood. The receptors were sampled from a human donor in a cohort sampled during active COVID-19. The CDR3 runs from the conserved cysteine through the conserved F or W. Fields, in order: J gene, D gene, clone size, V gene, CDR3 protein, CDR3 DNA. The D gene is left open where the match is weak. Some rows mark clone size as missing; the rest say once, few, many or name a class of expanded clone.

TRBJ2-3 TRBD1 NA TRBV29-1 CSVEDFRDSDTDTQYF TGCAGCGTCGAAGACTTCCGGGACAGCGACACAGATACGCAGTATTTT
TRBJ1-5 NA NA TRBV24-1 CATSDRQADQPQHF TGTGCCACCAGTGATAGACAGGCTGATCAGCCCCAGCATTTT
TRBJ1-1 NA NA TRBV27 CASSESDDLRNTEAFF TGTGCCAGCAGTGAAAGCGACGATCTTAGGAACACTGAAGCTTTCTTT
TRBJ1-1 NA NA TRBV29-1 CSSQGSMNTEAFF TGCAGCTCGCAGGGTTCCATGAACACTGAAGCTTTCTTT
TRBJ1-2 TRBD1 NA TRBV5-1 CASSPGQGTHYGYTF TGCGCCAGCAGCCCCGGACAGGGGACCCACTATGGCTACACCTTC
TRBJ2-3 TRBD2 NA TRBV19 CASRSNLAGVPDTQYF TGTGCCAGTAGGAGTAATCTAGCGGGAGTCCCCGATACGCAGTATTTT
TRBJ2-1 TRBD2 NA TRBV30 CAWSTMRGSTYNEQFF TGTGCCTGGAGCACCATGCGGGGGTCCACCTACAATGAGCAGTTCTTC
TRBJ2-1 TRBD2 few TRBV9 CASSVGIAGGNEQFF TGTGCCAGCAGCGTAGGAATAGCGGGAGGCAATGAGCAGTTCTTC
TRBJ1-2 NA NA TRBV25-1 CASSTPGVGGYTF TGTGCCAGCAGTACCCCAGGGGTTGGGGGCTACACCTTC
TRBJ2-1 TRBD2 NA TRBV2 CASSDWIPGGFSEQFF TGTGCCAGCAGTGACTGGATTCCGGGGGGATTTAGTGAGCAGTTCTTC
TRBJ1-1 NA NA TRBV10-3 CAVGPGGAAEAFF TGTGCCGTGGGACCGGGGGGGGCGGCTGAAGCTTTCTTT
TRBJ2-2 NA few TRBV20-1 CSASASNTGELFF TGCAGTGCTAGTGCTTCGAACACCGGGGAGCTGTTTTTT
TRBJ2-2 TRBD1 NA TRBV19 CASSIKDRYTGELFF TGTGCCAGTAGTATCAAGGACAGGTACACCGGGGAGCTGTTTTTT
TRBJ2-5 TRBD1 few TRBV2 CASSGGDRDQETQYF TGTGCCAGCAGTGGCGGGGACAGGGACCAAGAGACCCAGTACTTC
TRBJ2-5 TRBD1 few TRBV15 CATSRDSDRGWETQYF TGTGCCACCAGCAGAGACTCGGACAGGGGTTGGGAGACCCAGTACTTC
TRBJ1-5 NA few TRBV3-1/TRBV3-2 CASSQRHSNQPQHF TGTGCCAGCAGCCAGAGACACAGCAATCAGCCCCAGCATTTT
TRBJ1-2 TRBD1 NA TRBV20-1 CSASFGQGGLEGYTF TGCAGTGCTAGTTTTGGACAGGGTGGTCTAGAAGGCTACACCTTC
TRBJ1-1 NA NA TRBV19 CASTSPRWDSTRDTEAFF TGTGCCAGTACCTCCCCCAGGTGGGACTCCACTCGGGACACTGAAGCTTTCTTT
TRBJ2-3 NA NA TRBV6-1 CASSDTRGRSTDTQYF TGTGCCAGCAGTGATACAAGGGGTCGGAGCACAGATACGCAGTATTTT
TRBJ2-2 TRBD1 NA TRBV15 CATSRAPGTGDTGELFF TGTGCCACCAGCAGAGCCCCCGGGACAGGGGACACCGGGGAGCTGTTTTTT
TRBJ2-3 NA NA TRBV15 CATMTGGTDTQYF TGTGCCACGATGACCGGGGGCACAGATACGCAGTATTTT
TRBJ1-3 TRBD1 NA TRBV7-9 CASSPSGTAGNTIYF TGTGCCAGCAGCCCGTCCGGGACAGCTGGAAACACCATATATTTT
TRBJ1-6 TRBD1 once TRBV28 CASSPGQAGSPLHF TGTGCCAGCAGCCCGGGACAGGCGGGCTCACCCCTCCACTTT
TRBJ2-3 TRBD2 NA TRBV28 CASSLLRGGTDTQYF TGTGCCAGCAGCCTCCTTCGGGGGGGCACAGATACGCAGTATTTT
TRBJ2-7 NA NA TRBV18 CASSPTQSYEQYF TGTGCCAGCTCACCAACCCAGTCCTACGAGCAGTACTTC
TRBJ1-5 TRBD1 NA TRBV2 CASRDIQGNQPQHF TGTGCCAGCAGAGACATACAGGGGAATCAGCCCCAGCATTTT
TRBJ2-7 NA NA TRBV6-6 CASSQGGTAYEQYF TGTGCCAGCAGCCAGGGGGGAACAGCCTACGAGCAGTACTTC
TRBJ1-6 NA few TRBV7-9 CASSTRGTNSPLHF TGTGCCAGCAGCACAAGAGGAACAAATTCACCCCTCCACTTT
TRBJ2-6 NA once TRBV28 CASSLSRGTGANVLTF TGTGCCAGCAGTTTAAGTAGGGGGACTGGGGCCAACGTCCTGACTTTC
TRBJ2-1 TRBD2 NA TRBV4-1 CASSPGLAGGGQNEQFF TGCGCCAGCAGCCCCGGACTAGCGGGAGGTGGTCAAAATGAGCAGTTCTTC
TRBJ1-4 TRBD1 NA TRBV30 CAWSPGTGAEKLFF TGTGCCTGGAGTCCCGGGACAGGGGCAGAAAAACTGTTTTTT
TRBJ2-2 NA NA TRBV2 CASNQGRANTGELFF TGTGCCAGCAACCAGGGCCGCGCGAACACCGGGGAGCTGTTTTTT
TRBJ2-3 NA NA TRBV18 CASSGGDADTQYF TGTGCCAGCTCAGGGGGCGATGCAGATACGCAGTATTTT
TRBJ2-7 TRBD1 NA TRBV11-2 CASSSRQGSDEQYF TGTGCCAGCAGCTCGAGACAGGGTTCGGACGAGCAGTACTTC
TRBJ1-1 TRBD1 NA TRBV18 CASSPPGGSDTEAFF TGTGCCAGCTCACCACCAGGGGGCTCGGACACTGAAGCTTTCTTT
TRBJ2-1 TRBD2 NA TRBV9 CASSQRTSGRDEQFF TGTGCCAGCAGCCAACGGACTAGCGGGAGAGATGAGCAGTTCTTC
TRBJ1-1 TRBD1 NA TRBV6-6 CASRYQGAGNTEAFF TGTGCCAGCAGATACCAGGGGGCGGGGAACACTGAAGCTTTCTTT
TRBJ2-7 NA NA TRBV25-1 CATSDSSSYEQYF TGTGCCACCTCAGATTCTAGCTCCTACGAGCAGTACTTC
TRBJ2-3 NA NA TRBV4-1 CASSQDRGKRGTDTQYF TGCGCCAGCAGCCAAGATAGGGGGAAAAGGGGCACAGATACGCAGTATTTT
TRBJ1-3 NA once TRBV2 CASIARSGNTIYF TGTGCCAGCATTGCGAGGTCTGGAAACACCATATATTTT
TRBJ1-2 NA NA TRBV5-4 CASSAQGRSDGYTF TGTGCCAGCAGTGCACAGGGTAGGTCGGATGGCTACACCTTC
TRBJ2-2 NA NA TRBV4-1 CASSTNLGTGELFF TGCGCCAGCAGCACTAATTTAGGAACCGGGGAGCTGTTTTTT
TRBJ2-2 NA NA TRBV12-5 CASGLGLANTGELFF TGTGCTAGTGGTTTGGGACTAGCGAACACCGGGGAGCTGTTTTTT
TRBJ2-1 TRBD2 NA TRBV10-3 CAISEPGLPSSSYNEQFF TGTGCCATCAGTGAACCGGGACTACCTTCTAGCTCCTACAATGAGCAGTTCTTC
TRBJ2-1 NA NA TRBV21-1 CASSKALTSRGSSEQFF TGTGCCAGCAGCAAAGCCCTTACTAGCCGGGGGAGCAGTGAGCAGTTCTTC
TRBJ2-3 TRBD2 few TRBV5-6 CASSLRSGSMDTQYF TGTGCCAGCAGCTTGCGTAGCGGGAGTATGGATACGCAGTATTTT
TRBJ2-1 NA NA TRBV7-2 CASSSVGGAYNEQFF TGTGCCAGCAGCTCCGTCGGCGGGGCCTACAATGAGCAGTTCTTC
TRBJ2-7 TRBD1 NA TRBV19 CASTPGQGSYEQYF TGTGCCAGTACCCCGGGACAGGGATCCTACGAGCAGTACTTC
TRBJ2-2 TRBD1 NA TRBV2 CASSLDRGHIGELFF TGTGCCAGCAGCCTCGACAGGGGACACATCGGGGAGCTGTTTTTT
TRBJ2-7 NA NA TRBV11-3 CASREGRVRYEQYF TGTGCCAGCAGGGAGGGCAGGGTTCGCTACGAGCAGTACTTC
TRBJ2-2 NA NA TRBV28 CASSPGWALRAGELFF TGTGCCAGCAGCCCGGGGTGGGCTCTGAGGGCCGGGGAGCTGTTTTTT
TRBJ2-2 NA NA TRBV2 CAGQSGGRGGELFF TGTGCCGGACAGTCGGGGGGCCGTGGCGGGGAGCTGTTTTTT
TRBJ1-1 NA NA TRBV19 CASSIWGGTSMAEAFF TGTGCCAGTAGTATTTGGGGGGGGACGTCGATGGCTGAAGCTTTCTTT
TRBJ2-4 NA NA TRBV21-1 CASIPPGPPGAKNIQYF TGTGCCAGCATCCCCCCCGGACCTCCAGGGGCCAAAAACATTCAGTACTTC
TRBJ2-2 NA NA TRBV27 CASSLLGAGELFF TGTGCCAGCAGTTTACTAGGGGCCGGGGAGCTGTTTTTT
TRBJ2-1 NA NA TRBV2 CASSNEGTPQYNEQFF TGTGCCAGCAGTAACGAGGGGACTCCACAGTACAATGAGCAGTTCTTC